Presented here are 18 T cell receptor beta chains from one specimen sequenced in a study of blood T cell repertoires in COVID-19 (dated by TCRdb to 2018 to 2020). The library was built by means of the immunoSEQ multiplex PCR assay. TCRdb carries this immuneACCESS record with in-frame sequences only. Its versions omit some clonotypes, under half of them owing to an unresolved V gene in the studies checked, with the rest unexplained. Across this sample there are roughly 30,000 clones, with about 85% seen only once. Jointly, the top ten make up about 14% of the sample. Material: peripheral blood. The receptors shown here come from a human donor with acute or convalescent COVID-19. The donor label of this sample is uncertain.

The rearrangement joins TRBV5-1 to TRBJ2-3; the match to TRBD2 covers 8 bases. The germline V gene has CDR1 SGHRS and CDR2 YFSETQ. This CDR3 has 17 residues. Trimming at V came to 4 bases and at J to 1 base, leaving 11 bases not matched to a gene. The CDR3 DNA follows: TGCGCCAGCAGCACCCGAGCTGGCGGGGGGCGCACAGATACGCAGTATTTT. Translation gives CASSTRAGGGRTDTQYF.

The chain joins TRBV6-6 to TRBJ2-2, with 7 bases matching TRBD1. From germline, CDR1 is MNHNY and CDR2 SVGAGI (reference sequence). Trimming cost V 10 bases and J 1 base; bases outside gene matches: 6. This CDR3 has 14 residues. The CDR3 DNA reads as TGTGCCACTTCGGACAGGATGAACACCGGGGAGCTGTTTTTT. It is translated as CATSDRMNTGELFF.

The CDR3 protein is CASSSPLGLYTEAFF. The CDR3 coding sequence is TGTGCCAGCAGTTCCCCTTTGGGACTGTACACTGAAGCTTTCTTT. This rearrangement joins TRBV6-2 or TRBV6-3 to TRBJ1-1; a possible D gene is TRBD1 (5 bases). V lost 4 bases to trimming and J lost 3 bases, with 15 bases between them. Germline values: CDR1 MNHEY, CDR2 SVGEGT. The CDR3 totals 15 residues.

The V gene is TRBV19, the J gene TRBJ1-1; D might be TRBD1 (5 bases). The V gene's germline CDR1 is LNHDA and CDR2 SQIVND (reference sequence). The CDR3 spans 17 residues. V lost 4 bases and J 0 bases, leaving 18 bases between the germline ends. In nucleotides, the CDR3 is TGTGCCAGTAGTACTATCCCGCAGGGAGGATTGAACACTGAAGCTTTCTTT. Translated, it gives CASSTIPQGGLNTEAFF.

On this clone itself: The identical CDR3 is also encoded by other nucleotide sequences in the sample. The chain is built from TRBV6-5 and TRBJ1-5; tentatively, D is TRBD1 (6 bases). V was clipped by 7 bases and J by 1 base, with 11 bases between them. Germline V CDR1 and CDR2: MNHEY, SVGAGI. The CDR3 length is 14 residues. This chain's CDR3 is CASNPTGSNQPQHF. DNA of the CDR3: TGTGCCAGCAACCCCACAGGGAGCAATCAGCCCCAGCATTTT.

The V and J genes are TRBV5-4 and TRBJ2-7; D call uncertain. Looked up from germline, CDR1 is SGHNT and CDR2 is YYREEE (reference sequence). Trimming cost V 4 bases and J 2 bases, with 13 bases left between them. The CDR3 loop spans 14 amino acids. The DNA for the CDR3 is TGTGCCAGCAGCCCCAAGCTACTTACCTACGAGCAGTACTTC. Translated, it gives CASSPKLLTYEQYF.

CDR3 amino acids: CASSSVGDRLTDTQYF. CDR3 bases: TGTGCCAGCAGTTCGGTCGGGGACAGACTCACAGATACGCAGTATTTT. The chain couples TRBV28 to TRBJ2-3; 7 nucleotides line up with TRBD1. The CDR3 totals 16 residues. V gave up 4 bases and J gave up 2 bases; unmatched junction bases: 9. Germline V gene sequence: CDR1 MDHEN, CDR2 SYDVKM. Looking up the rest from reference TRBV28 and TRBJ2-3 gives the full variable domain: DVKVTQSSRYLVKRTGEKVFLECVQDMDHENMFWYRQDPGLGLRLIYFSYDVKMKEKGDIPEGYSVSREKKERFSLILESASTNQTSMYLCASSSVGDRLTDTQYFGPGTRLTVL.

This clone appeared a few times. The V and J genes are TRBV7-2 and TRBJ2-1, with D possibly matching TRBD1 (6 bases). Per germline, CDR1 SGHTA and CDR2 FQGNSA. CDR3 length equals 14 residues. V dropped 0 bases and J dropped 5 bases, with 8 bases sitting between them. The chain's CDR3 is CASSLATGHNEQFF. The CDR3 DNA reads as TGTGCCAGCAGCTTAGCTACAGGGCACAATGAGCAGTTCTTC.

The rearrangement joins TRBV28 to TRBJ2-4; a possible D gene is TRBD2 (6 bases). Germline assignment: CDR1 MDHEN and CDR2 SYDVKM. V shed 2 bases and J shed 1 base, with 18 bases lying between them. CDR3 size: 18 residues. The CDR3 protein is CASSLRTWGRGAKNIQYF. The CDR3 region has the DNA TGTGCCAGCAGTTTAAGGACGTGGGGCCGGGGGGCCAAAAACATTCAGTACTTC.

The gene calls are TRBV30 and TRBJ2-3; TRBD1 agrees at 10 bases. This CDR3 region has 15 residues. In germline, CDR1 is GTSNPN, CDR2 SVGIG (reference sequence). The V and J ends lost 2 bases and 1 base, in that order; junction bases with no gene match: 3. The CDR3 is CAWSPTGGGTDTQYF. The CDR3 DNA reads TGTGCCTGGAGTCCGACAGGGGGCGGCACAGATACGCAGTATTTT.

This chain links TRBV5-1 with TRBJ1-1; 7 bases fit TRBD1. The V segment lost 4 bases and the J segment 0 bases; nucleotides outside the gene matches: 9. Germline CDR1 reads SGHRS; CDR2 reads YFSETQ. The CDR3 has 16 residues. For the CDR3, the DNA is TGCGCCAGCAGCCCCTGGGACAGTAACATGAACACTGAAGCTTTCTTT. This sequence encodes CASSPWDSNMNTEAFF.

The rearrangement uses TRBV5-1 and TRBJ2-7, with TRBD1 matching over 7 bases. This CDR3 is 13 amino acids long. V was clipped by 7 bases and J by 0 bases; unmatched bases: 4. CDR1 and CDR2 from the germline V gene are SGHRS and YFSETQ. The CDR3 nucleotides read TGCGCCAGCTGCAGGGACAGCTCCTACGAGCAGTACTTC. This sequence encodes CASCRDSSYEQYF.

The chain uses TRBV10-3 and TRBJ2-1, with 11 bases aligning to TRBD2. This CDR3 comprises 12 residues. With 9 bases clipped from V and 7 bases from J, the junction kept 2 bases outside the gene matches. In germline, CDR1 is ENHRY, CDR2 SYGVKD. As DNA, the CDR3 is TGTGCCATTGGGACTAGCGGTAATGAGCAGTTCTTC. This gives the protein CAIGTSGNEQFF.

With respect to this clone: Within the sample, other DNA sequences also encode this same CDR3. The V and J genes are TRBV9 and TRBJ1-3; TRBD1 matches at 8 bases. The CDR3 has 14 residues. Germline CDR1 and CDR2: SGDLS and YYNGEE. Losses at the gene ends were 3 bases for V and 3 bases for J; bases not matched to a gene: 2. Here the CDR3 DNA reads TGTGCCAGCAGCGGCACAGGGGGTGGAAACACCATATATTTT. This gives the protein CASSGTGGGNTIYF.

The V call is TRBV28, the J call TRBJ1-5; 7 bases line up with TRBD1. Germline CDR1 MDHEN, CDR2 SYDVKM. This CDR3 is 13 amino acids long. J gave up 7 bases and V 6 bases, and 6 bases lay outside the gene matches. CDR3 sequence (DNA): TGTGCCAGCAGACGAGGGGGCGCCCAGCCCCAGCATTTT. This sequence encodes CASRRGGAQPQHF.

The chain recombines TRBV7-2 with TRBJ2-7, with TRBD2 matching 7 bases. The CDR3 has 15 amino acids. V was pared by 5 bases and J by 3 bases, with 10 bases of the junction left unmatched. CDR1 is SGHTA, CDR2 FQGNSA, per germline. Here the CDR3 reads CASSIRLALRYEQYF. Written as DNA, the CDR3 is TGTGCCAGCAGCATAAGACTAGCCCTCCGCTACGAGCAGTACTTC. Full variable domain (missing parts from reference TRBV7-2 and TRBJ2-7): GAGVSQSPSNKVTEKGKDVELRCDPISGHTALYWYRQSLGQGLEFLIYFQGNSAPDKSGLPSDRFSAERTGGSVSTLTIQRTQQEDSAVYLCASSIRLALRYEQYFGPGTRLTVT.

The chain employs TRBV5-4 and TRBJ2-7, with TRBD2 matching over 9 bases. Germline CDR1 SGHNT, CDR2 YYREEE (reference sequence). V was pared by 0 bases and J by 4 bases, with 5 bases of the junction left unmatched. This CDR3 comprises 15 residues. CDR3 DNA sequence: TGTGCCAGCAGCTTGGGAGGCGGGGGGGCGTACGAGCAGTACTTC. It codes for CASSLGGGGAYEQYF. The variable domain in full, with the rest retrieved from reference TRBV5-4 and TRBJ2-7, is ETGVTQSPTHLIKTRGQQVTLRCSSQSGHNTVSWYQQALGQGPQFIFQYYREEENGRGNFPPRFSGLQFPNYSSELNVNALELDDSALYLCASSLGGGGAYEQYFGPGTRLTVT.

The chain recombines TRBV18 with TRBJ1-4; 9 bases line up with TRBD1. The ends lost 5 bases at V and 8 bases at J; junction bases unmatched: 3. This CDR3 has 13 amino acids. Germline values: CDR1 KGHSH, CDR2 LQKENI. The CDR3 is CASSSGQGEKLFF. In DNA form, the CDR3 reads TGTGCCAGCTCATCCGGACAGGGGGAAAAACTGTTTTTT.